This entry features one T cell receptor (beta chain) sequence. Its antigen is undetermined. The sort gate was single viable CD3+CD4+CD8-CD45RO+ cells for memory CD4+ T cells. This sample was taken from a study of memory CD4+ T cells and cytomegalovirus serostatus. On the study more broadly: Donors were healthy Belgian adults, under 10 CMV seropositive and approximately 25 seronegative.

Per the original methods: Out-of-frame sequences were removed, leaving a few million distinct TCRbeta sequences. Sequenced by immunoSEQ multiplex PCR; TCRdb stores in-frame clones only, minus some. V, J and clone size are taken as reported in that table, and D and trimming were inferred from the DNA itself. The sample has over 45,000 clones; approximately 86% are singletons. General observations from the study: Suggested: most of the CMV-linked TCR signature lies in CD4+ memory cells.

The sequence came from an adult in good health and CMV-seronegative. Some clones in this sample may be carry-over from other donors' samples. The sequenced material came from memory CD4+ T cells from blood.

Written as DNA, the CDR3 is TGTGCCAGCAGTATACAGGGGTCGAATCAGCCCCAGCATTTT. Encoded protein: CASSIQGSNQPQHF. This chain connects TRBV6-6 to TRBJ1-5; 7 positions match TRBD1. Losses at the gene ends were 5 bases for V and 4 bases for J; bases not matched to a gene: 5. CDR3 length equals 14 residues. In germline, CDR1 is MNHNY, CDR2 SVGAGI (reference sequence).